This is a list of T cell receptor beta chains from one sample in a study of blood T cell repertoires in COVID-19. Some clones are missing from TCRdb's copy, which holds only in-frame ones; the method was immunoSEQ multiplex PCR. Of around 190,000 clones detected, 75% to 90% appear once; the ten largest clones hold around 6.9%. The specimen sequenced was peripheral blood. The source is a man in his 60s with acute or convalescent COVID-19. Both conserved end residues are part of each CDR3. Clone size is stated in some rows and not others, as once, few, many or a class when expanded.

cdr3_aa	clone_size	v_call	j_call	cdr3_length
CASSLQGAGGYTF	-	TRBV23-1	TRBJ1-2	13
CASSDVTGGFGNTIYF	-	TRBV25-1	TRBJ1-3	16
CASSLAAQGRNQPQHF	-	TRBV7-9	TRBJ1-5	16
CASSPTGQTYNEQFF	once	TRBV5-1	TRBJ2-1	15
CASSVRGLQNNEQFF	-	TRBV9	TRBJ2-1	15
CASSQVILAGGEQYF	-	TRBV4-1	TRBJ2-7	15
CASSVVDSYNEQFF	-	TRBV9	TRBJ2-1	14
CASSMSGQGAVDTQYF	-	TRBV19	TRBJ2-3	16
CATSSDAGGSTDTQYF	-	TRBV15	TRBJ2-3	16
CASSGRLAANTGELFF	-	TRBV7-9	TRBJ2-2	16
CASSQTGGGSPLHF	-	TRBV3-1/TRBV3-2	TRBJ1-6	14